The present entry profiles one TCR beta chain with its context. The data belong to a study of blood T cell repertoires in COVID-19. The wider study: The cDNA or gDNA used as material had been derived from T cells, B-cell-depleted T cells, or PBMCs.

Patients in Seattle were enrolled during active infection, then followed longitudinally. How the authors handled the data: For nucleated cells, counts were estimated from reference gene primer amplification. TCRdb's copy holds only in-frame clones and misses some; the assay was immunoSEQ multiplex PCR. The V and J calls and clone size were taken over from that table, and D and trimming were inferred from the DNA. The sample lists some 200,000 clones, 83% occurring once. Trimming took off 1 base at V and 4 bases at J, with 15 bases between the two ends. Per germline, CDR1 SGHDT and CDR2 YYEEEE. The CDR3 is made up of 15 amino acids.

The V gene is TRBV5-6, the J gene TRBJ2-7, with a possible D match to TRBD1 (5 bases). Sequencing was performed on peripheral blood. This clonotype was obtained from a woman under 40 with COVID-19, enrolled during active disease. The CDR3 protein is CASSLFARAPYEQYF. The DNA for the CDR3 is TGTGCCAGCAGCTTGTTTGCCAGGGCGCCTTACGAGCAGTACTTC. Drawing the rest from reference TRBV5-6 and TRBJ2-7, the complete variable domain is DAGVTQSPTHLIKTRGQQVTLRCSPKSGHDTVSWYQQALGQGPQFIFQYYEEEERQRGNFPDRFSGHQFPNYSSELNVNALLLGDSALYLCASSLFARAPYEQYFGPGTRLTVT.